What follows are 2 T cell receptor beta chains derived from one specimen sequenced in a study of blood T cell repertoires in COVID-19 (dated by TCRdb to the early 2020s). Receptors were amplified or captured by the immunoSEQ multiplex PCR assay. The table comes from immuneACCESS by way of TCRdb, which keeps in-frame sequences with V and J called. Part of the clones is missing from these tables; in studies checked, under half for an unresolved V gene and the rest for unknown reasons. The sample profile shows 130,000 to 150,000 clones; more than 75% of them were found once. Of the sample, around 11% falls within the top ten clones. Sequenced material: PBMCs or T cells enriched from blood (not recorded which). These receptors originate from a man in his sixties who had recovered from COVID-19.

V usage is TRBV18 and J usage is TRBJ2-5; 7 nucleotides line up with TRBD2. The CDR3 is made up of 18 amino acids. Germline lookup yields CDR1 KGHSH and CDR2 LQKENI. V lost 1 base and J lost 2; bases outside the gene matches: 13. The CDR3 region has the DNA TGTGCCAGCTCACCACGGCGGGGGTCTTATCCCCTACAAGAGACCCAGTACTTC. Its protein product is CASSPRRGSYPLQETQYF.

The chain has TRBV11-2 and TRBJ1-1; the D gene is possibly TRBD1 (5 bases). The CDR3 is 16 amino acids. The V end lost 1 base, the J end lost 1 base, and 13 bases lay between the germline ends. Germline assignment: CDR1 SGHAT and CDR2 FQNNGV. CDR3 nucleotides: TGTGCCAGCAGCTTAGCCCCCTTCACAGGGAACACTGAAGCTTTCTTT. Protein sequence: CASSLAPFTGNTEAFF. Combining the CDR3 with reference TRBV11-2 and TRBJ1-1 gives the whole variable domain EAGVAQSPRYKIIEKRQSVAFWCNPISGHATLYWYQQILGQGPKLLIQFQNNGVVDDSQLPKDRFSAERLKGVDSTLKIQPAKLEDSAVYLCASSLAPFTGNTEAFFGQGTRLTVV.